The 25 T cell receptor beta chains below come from one sample, sequenced in a study of shared clonotypes between healthy human individuals. CD45RO-negative, CCR7-positively selected cells formed the naive CD8 fraction, excluding terminally differentiated effector memory CD45RA+ cells. Using immunoSEQ multiplex PCR, the repertoire was profiled, and TCRdb retains in-frame clones only, with some absent. Counted here are roughly 2,000,000 clones, 85% to 95% occurring once; the ten biggest clones make up more than 0.95%. Specimen: naive CD8+ T cells sorted from blood. The receptors derive from a man between 18 and 35 years old in good health.

Regarding this clone: A much larger clone sits a single nucleotide away, making a read error possible. Distinct nucleotide sequences in the sample also encode this CDR3. This sequence joins TRBV9 and TRBJ1-1, with D perhaps matching TRBD1 (5 bases). Germline V gene data show CDR1 as SGDLS and CDR2 as YYNGEE. The CDR3 loop spans 13 amino acids. Trimming took off 0 bases at V and 5 bases at J, with 8 bases between the two ends. CDR3 in DNA: TGTGCCAGCAGCGTAGGGGGGGAAACTGAAGCTTTCTTT. It encodes CASSVGGETEAFF.

The chain has TRBV4-1 and TRBJ2-7; a weak D match, TRBD1 (5 bases). V was shortened by 5 bases and J by 2 bases, with 16 bases between the two germline ends. The length of the CDR3 is 15 residues. Germline V gene lookup returns CDR1 MGHRA and CDR2 YSYEKL. The CDR3 sequence: CASSESRGYPYEQYF. The CDR3 DNA reads TGCGCCAGCAGCGAATCTAGGGGATACCCCTACGAGCAGTACTTC.

This clone was seen a handful of times. This chain joins TRBV10-2 and TRBJ2-1, with D unclear. CDR1 and CDR2 from the germline V gene are WSHSY and SAAADI. The CDR3 is 8 amino acids. Trimming took off 8 bases at V and 15 bases at J, with 8 bases between the two ends. The CDR3 reads CASPDWFF. The CDR3 DNA follows: TGCGCCAGCCCCGATTGGTTCTTC.

Worth noting for this clone: At one end, the junction sequence differs from germline, possibly due to a read error. This rearrangement joins TRBV7-7 to TRBJ2-2, with 11 bases aligning to TRBD2. The CDR3 sequence is 17 residues long. Germline CDR1 is SSHAT and CDR2 is FNYEAQ (reference sequence). In DNA, the CDR3 is TGTGCTAGCAGCTCCGAACTAGCGGGAGTTTTCACCGGGGAGCTGTTTTTT. It codes for CASSSELAGVFTGELFF. Drawing the rest from reference TRBV7-7 and TRBJ2-2, the complete variable domain is GAGVSQSPRYKVTKRGQDVTLRCDPISSHATLYWYQQALGQGPEFLTYFNYEAQPDKSGLPSDRFSAERPEGSISTLTIQRTEQRDSAMYRCASSSELAGVFTGELFFGEGSRLTVL.

The CDR3, as DNA: TGTGCCAGCAGTATAGCCACAGGGGGCGCCGGGGAGACCCAGTACTTC. This encodes CASSIATGGAGETQYF. The chain links TRBV11-2 to TRBJ2-5; 9 bases fit TRBD1. This CDR3 is 16 amino acids long. Trimming removed 6 bases from V and 5 bases from J; junction bases left unmatched: 13. CDR1 SGHAT and CDR2 FQNNGV come from the germline V gene. Filled out from reference TRBV11-2 and TRBJ2-5, the complete variable domain reads EAGVAQSPRYKIIEKRQSVAFWCNPISGHATLYWYQQILGQGPKLLIQFQNNGVVDDSQLPKDRFSAERLKGVDSTLKIQPAKLEDSAVYLCASSIATGGAGETQYFGPGTRLLVL.

The chain employs TRBV29-1 and TRBJ2-7, with 12 positions matching TRBD2. CDR1 is SQVTM, CDR2 ANQGSEA, per germline. V dropped 5 bases and J dropped 4; count of bases not matched to a gene: 12. The CDR3 is 16 amino acids. The CDR3 spells CSVTYHRLAGEYEQYF. The CDR3 DNA follows: TGCAGCGTTACCTATCACCGACTAGCGGGAGAGTACGAGCAGTACTTC.

The chain uses TRBV28 and TRBJ2-7; no clear D gene. CDR3 length: 15 residues. Trimming shortened V by 2 bases and J by 5 bases, and 16 bases separated the two germline ends. Germline V gene lookup returns CDR1 MDHEN and CDR2 SYDVKM. CDR3 DNA sequence: TGTGCCAGCAGTTTAAAACTCGCGCTGGTCGACGAGCAGTACTTC. Its protein product is CASSLKLALVDEQYF.

The chain is built from TRBV11-2 and TRBJ2-4; 7 positions match TRBD1. The CDR3 is made up of 16 amino acids. V gave up 1 base and J gave up 0 bases; unmatched junction bases: 3. Germline V CDR1 and CDR2: SGHAT, FQNNGV. The CDR3 DNA follows: TGTGCCAGCAGCTTAGTGACAGGGATAGCCAAAAACATTCAGTACTTC. This codes for CASSLVTGIAKNIQYF.

Turning to this clone: The identical CDR3 is also encoded by other nucleotide sequences in the sample. The chain recombines TRBV6-5 with TRBJ2-1; D is possibly TRBD2 (6 bases). This CDR3 is built from 13 residues. Germline lookup yields CDR1 MNHEY and CDR2 SVGAGI. Trimming stripped 0 bases from V and 7 bases from J, with 7 bases between. CDR3 bases: TGTGCCAGCAGTTACTCGCGGGGAAATGAGCAGTTCTTC. It is translated as CASSYSRGNEQFF.

In nucleotides, the CDR3 is TGTGCCAGCAGCTTAGGTCCTGGGCCCCAGCTGTACTTC. Amino acid sequence: CASSLGPGPQLYF. The chain uses TRBV13 and TRBJ2-7, with unresolved D. The CDR3 sequence is 13 residues long. Germline V CDR1 and CDR2: PRHDT, FYEKMQ (reference sequence). The V gene lost 0 bases and the J gene lost 12 bases, with 15 bases spanning the gap.

V usage is TRBV25-1 and J usage is TRBJ1-4; no clear D. This CDR3 region has 12 residues. Trimming took 2 bases from V and 8 from J, leaving 6 bases between them. The germline V gene has CDR1 MGHDK and CDR2 SYGVNS. CDR3 protein: CASSETAEKLFF. The CDR3 nucleotides are TGTGCCAGCAGTGAAACGGCCGAAAAACTGTTTTTT.

The chain combines TRBV6-1 with TRBJ2-3; D perhaps matches TRBD2 (6 bases). V shed 2 bases and J shed 3 bases, with 9 bases lying between them. CDR1 and CDR2 from the germline V gene are MNHNS and SASEGT. The CDR3 contains 14 residues. The CDR3 here is CASSEIGGTDTQYF. DNA for the CDR3: TGTGCCAGCAGTGAAATTGGAGGGACAGATACGCAGTATTTT.

This chain joins TRBV29-1 and TRBJ2-6; D gene ambiguous. There are 16 residues in the CDR3. Trimming removed 6 bases from V and 0 bases from J, with 15 bases in between. Germline CDR1 reads SQVTM; CDR2 reads ANQGSEA. DNA of the CDR3: TGCAGCGTCAACCGGGCCCTGAGCTCTGGGGCCAACGTCCTGACTTTC. Its translation: CSVNRALSSGANVLTF. The whole variable domain, filled in from reference TRBV29-1 and TRBJ2-6, reads SAVISQKPSRDICQRGTSLTIQCQVDSQVTMMFWYRQQPGQSLTLIATANQGSEATYESGFVIDKFPISRPNLTFSTLTVSNMSPEDSSIYLCSVNRALSSGANVLTFGAGSRLTVL.

Worth noting for this clone: Other nucleotide sequences from this sample produce the same CDR3. CDR3 sequence (DNA): TGTGCCAGCAGCCTAAGCGGGACTGGGGAGCTGTTTTTT. This sequence encodes CASSLSGTGELFF. This chain joins TRBV6-5 and TRBJ2-2; TRBD2 aligns across 7 bases. The CDR3 is 13 amino acids. Germline V CDR1 and CDR2: MNHEY, SVGAGI. J was trimmed by 8 bases and V by 6 bases; bases with no gene match: 6.

The rearrangement uses TRBV28 and TRBJ2-7; no definite D call. This CDR3 has 14 amino acids. V lost 3 bases and J lost 5, with 14 bases in between. The germline V gene encodes CDR1 MDHEN and CDR2 SYDVKM. CDR3 nucleotides: TGTGCCAGCAGTTTGGCCCCCAATCCCCACGAGCAGTACTTC. Its protein is CASSLAPNPHEQYF.

In this sample, this clone turned up a few times. V and J are TRBV7-6 and TRBJ1-5, with a possible D match to TRBD1 (5 bases). V was pared by 2 bases and J by 5 bases, with 10 bases between. CDR1 and CDR2 (germline): SGHVS, FNYEAQ. The CDR3 runs to 14 residues. For the CDR3, the DNA is TGTGCCAGCAGCTTATGGCAGGGCGATCAGCCCCAGCATTTT. Translating it yields CASSLWQGDQPQHF.

The rearrangement joins TRBV27 to TRBJ2-5, with 12 bases matching TRBD2. Germline V gene data show CDR1 as MNHEY and CDR2 as SMNVEV (reference sequence). Trimming at V came to 5 bases and at J to 5 bases, leaving 12 bases not matched to a gene. The CDR3 covers 17 residues. The CDR3 loop reads CASSTISTSGGVETQYF. Here the CDR3 DNA reads TGTGCCAGCAGTACCATATCGACTAGCGGGGGAGTGGAGACCCAGTACTTC.

The chain joins TRBV27 to TRBJ2-2; D possibly corresponds to TRBD1 (6 bases). CDR1 and CDR2 from the germline V gene are MNHEY and SMNVEV (reference sequence). Trimming cost V 4 bases and J 3 bases, with 9 bases left between them. CDR3 length: 14 residues. For the CDR3, the DNA is TGTGCCAGCAGTTGGACAGAATACACCGGGGAGCTGTTTTTT. Translating gives CASSWTEYTGELFF.

The V and J genes are TRBV7-9 and TRBJ2-3, with 12 bases lining up with TRBD2. This CDR3 spans 16 amino acids. CDR1 and CDR2 (germline): SEHNR, FQNEAQ (reference sequence). Losses at the gene ends were 5 bases for V and 2 bases for J; bases not matched to a gene: 5. The CDR3 sequence: CASSRGTSGFTDTQYF. CDR3 in DNA: TGTGCCAGCAGCCGGGGGACTAGCGGGTTCACAGATACGCAGTATTTT.

Points on this clone: Other DNA variants within this sample encode the same CDR3. The rearrangement joins TRBV6-5 to TRBJ2-1, with D hard to call. The V end was cut by 6 bases, the J end by 0 bases, with 9 bases between. CDR1 and CDR2 (germline): MNHEY, SVGAGI. The CDR3 is 14 amino acids. Written as DNA, the CDR3 is TGTGCCAGCAGAGCGCTTAGCTCCTACAATGAGCAGTTCTTC. As protein: CASRALSSYNEQFF.

The rearrangement links TRBV7-9 to TRBJ2-7; a possible D gene is TRBD2 (6 bases). The V gene lost 11 bases and the J gene lost 1 base, with 15 bases spanning the gap. CDR3 length: 13 residues. CDR1 is SEHNR and CDR2 is FQNEAQ in the germline V gene (reference sequence). CDR3 region: CACGTSRSYEQYF. CDR3 DNA sequence: TGTGCCTGCGGGACTTCCCGATCCTACGAGCAGTACTTC.

The chain employs TRBV4-1 and TRBJ2-7; D unclear. CDR1 and CDR2 (germline): MGHRA, YSYEKL. Trimming pared 0 bases from V and 3 bases from J, leaving 12 bases between. The CDR3 is made up of 15 amino acids. The CDR3 DNA follows: TGCGCCAGCAGCCAAGATCAGAAAAGGTTCTACGAGCAGTACTTC. Protein product: CASSQDQKRFYEQYF.

The J gene is TRBJ2-2, the V gene TRBV30; TRBD2 matches at 7 bases. The CDR3 covers 13 residues. Losses at the gene ends were 8 bases for V and 5 bases for J; bases not matched to a gene: 8. Per the germline V gene, CDR1 is GTSNPN and CDR2 is SVGIG (reference sequence). CDR3 DNA: TGTGCCCGCGGACTAGATGGTACCGGGGAGCTGTTTTTT. Translating it yields CARGLDGTGELFF.

The chain has TRBV19 and TRBJ1-6; D gene ambiguous. Trimming removed 3 bases from V and 8 bases from J, with 11 bases in between. The length of the CDR3 is 14 residues. Germline V lookup: CDR1 LNHDA, CDR2 SQIVND (reference sequence). The CDR3 DNA follows: TGTGCCAGTAGTATGTGGGATACTGATTCACCCCTCCACTTT. As protein: CASSMWDTDSPLHF.

The chain links TRBV29-1 to TRBJ1-2; D is unclear. The V end was cut by 6 bases, the J end by 3 bases, with 11 bases between. The CDR3 totals 12 residues. Per germline, CDR1 SQVTM and CDR2 ANQGSEA. CDR3 nucleotides: TGCAGCGTAGTACAGAACGACTATGGCTACACCTTC. Amino acid sequence: CSVVQNDYGYTF.